This TCR beta chain derives from a study of graft-versus-host responses after intestinal transplantation. In the study overall: Tacrolimus and steroids were given for about 3 years to all recipients after anti-thymocyte globulin induction.

Between the trimmed V and J ends, which lost 8 bases and 0 bases, there was a span of 10 bases. Germline values: CDR1 LNHDA, CDR2 SQIVND (reference sequence). The CDR3 loop spans 13 amino acids. Findings of the study overall: Recipient marrow showed GvH clones, some seen first in ileum or blood.

Concerning this clone itself: Antigen: not known.

Clones were read by immunoSEQ multiplex PCR, and TCRdb kept only the in-frame ones, dropping some. The table has tens of thousands of clones, 85% to 95% seen once; the top ten hold 4.5% to 7.5%. The chain joins TRBV19 to TRBJ1-1, with a tentative D call TRBD1 (6 bases). This receptor was identified in a human patient who received an intestinal transplant, so some T cells may come from the graft donor. Sequenced material: PBMCs, taken 786 days after a first intestinal transplant, on the day of a second. For the CDR3, the DNA is TGTGCCAGTGAAACAGGGATGAACACTGAAGCTTTCTTT. The encoded protein is CASETGMNTEAFF.